A selection of T cell receptor beta chains follows, all from one sample in a study of control samples from healthy donors and cancer patients. Here immunoSEQ multiplex PCR was the method, and the copy in TCRdb shows in-frame clones only, minus some. In the table there are approximately 6,600 clones, approximately 68% of which are singletons. Sample: formalin-fixed, paraffin-embedded tissue. Every receptor here comes from a male donor with melanoma. The CDR3 runs from the conserved cysteine through the conserved F or W. The D gene is left open where the match is weak. Not all rows give a size; the values are once, few, many and, for expanded clones, a class.

cdr3_aa	cdr3_nt	d_call	v_call	clone_size	j_call
CASSLGAAEETQYF	TGTGCCAGCAGCTTAGGGGCGGCGGAAGAGACCCAGTACTTC	NA	TRBV7-2	NA	TRBJ2-5
CASSTGNLVGQFF	TGTGCCAGCTCGACAGGAAACCTTGTCGGGCAGTTCTTC	NA	TRBV9	NA	TRBJ2-1
CASSSDRAGGNTGELFF	TGTGCCAGCAGTTCCGACCGGGCGGGAGGAAACACCGGGGAGCTGTTTTTT	TRBD2	TRBV28	NA	TRBJ2-2
CASSSFSTVRTDTQYF	TGTGCCAGCAGCTCTTTCTCGACAGTACGCACAGATACGCAGTATTTT	NA	TRBV7-9	NA	TRBJ2-3
CASSYLNPICKKNIQYF	TGTGCCAGCAGCTATTTAAATCCCATTTGCAAAAAAAACATTCAGTACTTC	NA	TRBV3-1/TRBV3-2	NA	TRBJ2-4
CASTTGGTSYNEQFF	TGTGCCAGCACCACGGGGGGAACCTCCTACAATGAGCAGTTCTTC	TRBD2	TRBV2	NA	TRBJ2-1
CASSIWKNTEAFF	TGTGCCAGTAGCATCTGGAAGAACACTGAAGCTTTCTTT	NA	TRBV19	NA	TRBJ1-1
CASSLNRVIDTQYF	TGTGCCAGCAGTTTAAACAGGGTTATAGATACGCAGTATTTT	NA	TRBV27	NA	TRBJ2-3
CASSPRDDTTGELFF	TGTGCCAGCTCACCACGGGACGACACCACCGGGGAGCTGTTTTTT	NA	TRBV18	NA	TRBJ2-2
CASSLKLGMDQPQHF	TGTGCCAGCAGTTTAAAACTGGGTATGGATCAGCCCCAGCATTTT	NA	TRBV28	NA	TRBJ1-5
CASSLWGSSETQYF	TGTGCCAGCAGCTTATGGGGGAGCTCAGAGACCCAGTACTTC	NA	TRBV7-9	NA	TRBJ2-5
CASSHPTTSPTNEKLFF	TGTGCCAGCAGCCACCCCACTACAAGTCCAACTAATGAAAAACTGTTTTTT	NA	TRBV3-1/TRBV3-2	large	TRBJ1-4
CASRMGPTNSYNEQFF	TGTGCCAGCAGGATGGGACCAACTAACTCCTACAATGAGCAGTTCTTC	NA	TRBV6-6	NA	TRBJ2-1
CASSPRQALSNQPQHF	TGCGCCAGCAGCCCCCGACAGGCCCTTAGCAATCAGCCCCAGCATTTT	NA	TRBV4-1	few	TRBJ1-5
CAITEGTRPDTQYF	TGTGCCATCACTGAGGGGACCCGGCCAGATACGCAGTATTTT	NA	TRBV10-3	NA	TRBJ2-3
CASSDGNQPQHF	TGTGCCAGCAGTGACGGAAATCAGCCCCAGCATTTT	NA	TRBV6-1	NA	TRBJ1-5
CASSFTPSLYEQYF	TGTGCCAGCAGCTTTACTCCTAGTCTCTACGAGCAGTACTTC	NA	TRBV7-9	NA	TRBJ2-7
CASSYTTSGSYEQYF	TGTGCCAGCAGCTACACGACTAGCGGCTCCTACGAGCAGTACTTC	TRBD2	TRBV7-8	NA	TRBJ2-7
CASSQSEGEEQFF	TGTGCCAGCAGCCAGTCCGAGGGGGAGGAGCAGTTCTTC	NA	TRBV3-1/TRBV3-2	NA	TRBJ2-1
CASSFGGRLDTQYF	TGTGCCAGCAGCTTTGGAGGGCGGCTAGATACGCAGTATTTT	NA	TRBV11-3	few	TRBJ2-3
CASSPSSNRGFYTEAFF	TGTGCCAGCAGTCCCTCTTCCAACAGGGGGTTTTACACTGAAGCTTTCTTT	TRBD1	TRBV27	NA	TRBJ1-1
CASSLSGDAPEQFF	TGCGCCAGCAGCCTCAGCGGGGACGCTCCCGAGCAGTTCTTC	TRBD2	TRBV4-1	NA	TRBJ2-1
CASNRGQETQYF	TGTGCCAGCAACAGGGGGCAGGAGACCCAGTACTTC	TRBD1	TRBV2	NA	TRBJ2-5
CASSLEAGGETQYF	TGCGCCAGCAGCTTGGAGGCAGGGGGAGAGACCCAGTACTTC	TRBD1	TRBV5-1	once	TRBJ2-5
CASSEVVPNTGELFF	TGTGCCAGCAGTGAAGTCGTTCCGAACACCGGGGAGCTGTTTTTT	NA	TRBV2	NA	TRBJ2-2
CASSVLAGVEQFF	TGTGCCAGCAGCGTGTTAGCGGGAGTAGAGCAGTTCTTC	TRBD2	TRBV9	NA	TRBJ2-1
CASSPGPGRGTGELFF	TGTGCCAGCAGTCCCGGACCCGGACGTGGCACCGGGGAGCTGTTTTTT	NA	TRBV6-2/TRBV6-3	NA	TRBJ2-2
CASSQPGQGRFDEQYF	TGTGCCAGCAGCCAACCGGGACAGGGCAGATTTGACGAGCAGTACTTC	TRBD1	TRBV7-2	NA	TRBJ2-7
CASSPAGTTDTQYF	TGTGCCAGCTCACCAGCCGGGACCACAGATACGCAGTATTTT	NA	TRBV18	NA	TRBJ2-3
CASSPSTEQYF	TGTGCCAGCAGCCCCTCGACCGAGCAGTACTTC	NA	TRBV6-6	NA	TRBJ2-7
CASRIRAGGGDTQYF	TGTGCCAGCAGGATCCGGGCAGGTGGGGGAGATACGCAGTATTTT	NA	TRBV28	NA	TRBJ2-3
CASSPQGTGGLGYTF	TGTGCCAGCAGCCCCCAAGGAACAGGGGGTCTTGGCTACACCTTC	TRBD1	TRBV14	NA	TRBJ1-2
CASSSGQGTDTQYF	TGTGCCAGCAGCTCGGGACAGGGCACAGATACGCAGTATTTT	TRBD1	TRBV9	NA	TRBJ2-3